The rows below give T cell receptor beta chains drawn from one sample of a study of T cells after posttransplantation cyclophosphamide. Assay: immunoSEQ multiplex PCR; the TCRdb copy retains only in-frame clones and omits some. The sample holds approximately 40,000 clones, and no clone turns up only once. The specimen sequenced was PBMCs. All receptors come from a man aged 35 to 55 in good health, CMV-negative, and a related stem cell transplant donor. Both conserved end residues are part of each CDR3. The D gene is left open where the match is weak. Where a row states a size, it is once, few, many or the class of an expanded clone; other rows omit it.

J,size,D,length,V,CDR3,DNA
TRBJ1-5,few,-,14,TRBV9,CASSVGAGDQPQHF,TGTGCCAGCAGCGTAGGGGCAGGCGATCAGCCCCAGCATTTT
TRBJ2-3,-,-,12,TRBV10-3,CASGSSTDTQYF,TGTGCTTCCGGGAGTAGCACAGATACGCAGTATTTT
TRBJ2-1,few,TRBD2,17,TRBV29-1,CSVGRVSGGDSYNEQFF,TGCAGCGTTGGACGGGTTAGCGGGGGGGACTCCTACAATGAGCAGTTCTTC
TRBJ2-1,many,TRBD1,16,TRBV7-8,CASSPQGVWGGNEQFF,TGTGCCAGCAGCCCACAGGGGGTTTGGGGAGGCAATGAGCAGTTCTTC
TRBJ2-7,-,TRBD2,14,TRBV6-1,CASRSGGVSYEQYF,TGTGCCAGCAGGAGCGGGGGGGTGAGTTACGAGCAGTACTTC
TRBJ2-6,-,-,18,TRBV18,CASSSPPGQTSGANVLTF,TGTGCCAGCTCAAGCCCGCCAGGACAGACCTCTGGGGCCAACGTCCTGACTTTC
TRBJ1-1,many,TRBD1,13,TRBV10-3,CAISEQPGQEAFF,TGTGCCATCAGTGAGCAGCCGGGACAGGAAGCTTTCTTT
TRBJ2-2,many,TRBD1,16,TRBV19,CASSLGTGFGTGELFF,TGTGCCAGTAGCCTAGGGACAGGGTTTGGCACCGGGGAGCTGTTTTTT
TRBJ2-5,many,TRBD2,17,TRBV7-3,CASSLGTSGVSGETQYF,TGTGCCAGCAGCTTAGGGACTAGCGGGGTGTCGGGAGAGACCCAGTACTTC
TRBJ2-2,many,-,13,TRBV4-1,CASSPKRTGELFF,TGCGCCAGCAGCCCGAAGCGCACCGGGGAGCTGTTTTTT
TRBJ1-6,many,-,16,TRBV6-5,CASSSPLGQSNSPLHF,TGTGCCAGCAGTTCCCCTCTAGGACAGTCAAATTCACCCCTCCACTTT
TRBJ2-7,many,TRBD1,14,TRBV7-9,CASSLGQGTYEQYF,TGTGCCAGCAGCTTAGGACAGGGAACCTACGAGCAGTACTTC
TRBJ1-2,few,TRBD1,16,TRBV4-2,CATSEDRGFPSYGYTF,TGTGCCACCTCCGAGGACAGGGGTTTTCCTAGTTATGGCTACACCTTC
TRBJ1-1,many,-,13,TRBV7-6,CASSDTVNTEAFF,TGTGCCAGCAGCGATACAGTGAACACTGAAGCTTTCTTT
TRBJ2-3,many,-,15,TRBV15,CATRIGLSGQDTQYF,TGTGCCACCAGGATAGGACTCTCTGGACAGGATACGCAGTATTTT
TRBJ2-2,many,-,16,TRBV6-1,CASSEKVGVRTGELFF,TGTGCCAGCAGTGAAAAGGTCGGGGTTCGCACCGGGGAGCTGTTTTTT
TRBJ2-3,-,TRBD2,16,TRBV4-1,CASSQDKAGGPNTQYF,TGCGCCAGCAGCCAAGATAAGGCGGGAGGGCCAAATACGCAGTATTTT
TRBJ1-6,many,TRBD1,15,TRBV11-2,CASSPRQGFNSPLHF,TGTGCCAGCAGCCCTCGACAGGGGTTTAATTCACCCCTCCACTTT
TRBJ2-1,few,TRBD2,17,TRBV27,CASSPPAGAPSYNEQFF,TGTGCCAGCAGTCCCCCGGCGGGAGCCCCATCCTACAATGAGCAGTTCTTC
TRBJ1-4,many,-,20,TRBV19,CASSINPWTAKYRTNEKLFF,TGTGCCAGTAGTATCAACCCTTGGACAGCCAAATACAGAACTAATGAAAAACTGTTTTTT
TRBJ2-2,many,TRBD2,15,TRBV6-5,CASSRSGSIPGELFF,TGTGCCAGCAGTCGAAGCGGGAGTATACCCGGGGAGCTGTTTTTT
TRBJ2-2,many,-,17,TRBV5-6,CASSLGLLDSAPGELFF,TGTGCCAGCAGCTTGGGTCTTCTGGACAGCGCCCCCGGGGAGCTGTTTTTT
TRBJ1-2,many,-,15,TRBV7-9,CASSLMTGDNYGYTF,TGTGCCAGCAGCCTGATGACAGGCGATAACTATGGCTACACCTTC
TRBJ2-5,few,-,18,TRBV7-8,CASSFPRRGSPRQETQYF,TGTGCCAGCAGCTTTCCCAGGAGGGGCAGCCCACGCCAAGAGACCCAGTACTTC
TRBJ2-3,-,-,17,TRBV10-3,CAISPSRYRKITDTQYF,TGTGCCATCAGTCCCTCGAGGTACCGAAAGATCACAGATACGCAGTATTTT
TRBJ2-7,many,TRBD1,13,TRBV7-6,CASSSGQSYEQYF,TGTGCCAGCAGTTCGGGACAGTCCTACGAGCAGTACTTC
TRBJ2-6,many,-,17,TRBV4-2,CASSQEGARSGANVLTF,TGTGCCAGCAGCCAAGAGGGGGCGCGGTCTGGGGCCAACGTCCTGACTTTC
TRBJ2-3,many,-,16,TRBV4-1,CASSQAGLIMTDTQYF,TGCGCCAGCAGCCAAGCAGGTTTGATCATGACAGATACGCAGTATTTT
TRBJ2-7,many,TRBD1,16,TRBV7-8,CASSLGTGTGAYEQYF,TGTGCCAGCAGCTTAGGAACCGGGACAGGAGCCTACGAGCAGTACTTC
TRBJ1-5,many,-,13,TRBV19,CASTSSPNQPQHF,TGTGCCAGTACCTCCTCCCCCAATCAGCCCCAGCATTTT
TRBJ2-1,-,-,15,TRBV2,CASTGTSSSYNEQFF,TGTGCCAGCACCGGGACTTCCAGCTCCTACAATGAGCAGTTCTTC
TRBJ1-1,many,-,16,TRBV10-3,CAISGTLTGSYTEAFF,TGTGCCATCAGTGGCACACTCACAGGAAGCTACACTGAAGCTTTCTTT
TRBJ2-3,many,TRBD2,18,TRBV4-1,CASSQEADSGGGTDTQYF,TGCGCCAGCAGCCAAGAGGCAGATAGCGGGGGTGGTACAGATACGCAGTATTTT
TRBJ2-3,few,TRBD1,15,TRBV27,CASSLIRGRADTQYF,TGTGCCAGCAGTTTAATCAGGGGGCGCGCAGATACGCAGTATTTT
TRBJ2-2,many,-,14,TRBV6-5,CASRNSPPTGELFF,TGTGCCAGCAGAAACAGTCCCCCCACCGGGGAGCTGTTTTTT
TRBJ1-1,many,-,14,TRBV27,CASSPPGLNTEAFF,TGTGCCAGCAGTCCCCCGGGGTTGAACACTGAAGCTTTCTTT
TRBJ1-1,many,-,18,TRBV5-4,CASSLGGRFGGLNTEAFF,TGTGCCAGCAGCTTGGGAGGGCGATTTGGAGGTTTGAACACTGAAGCTTTCTTT
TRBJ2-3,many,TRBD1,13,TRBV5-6,CASSLTGADTQYF,TGTGCCAGCAGCCTTACAGGGGCAGATACGCAGTATTTT
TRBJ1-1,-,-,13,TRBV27,CASSFRAGTEAFF,TGTGCCAGCAGTTTTAGGGCGGGCACTGAAGCTTTCTTT
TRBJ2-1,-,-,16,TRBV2,CASSEGHRLVYNEQFF,TGTGCCAGCAGTGAGGGCCACAGACTAGTGTACAATGAGCAGTTCTTC
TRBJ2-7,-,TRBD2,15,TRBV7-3,CASSLMPSGDYEQYF,TGTGCCAGCAGCTTAATGCCTAGCGGGGACTACGAGCAGTACTTC
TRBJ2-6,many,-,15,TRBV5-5,CASSPDRAGANVLTF,TGTGCCAGCAGCCCAGACAGAGCTGGGGCCAACGTCCTGACTTTC
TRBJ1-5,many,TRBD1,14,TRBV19,CASSQQGVNQPQHF,TGTGCCAGTAGCCAACAGGGGGTCAATCAGCCCCAGCATTTT
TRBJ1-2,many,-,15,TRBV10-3,CAISESTRGNYGYTF,TGTGCCATCAGTGAGTCGACTCGGGGGAACTATGGCTACACCTTC
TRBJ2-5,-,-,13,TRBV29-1,CSVVDRRQETQYF,TGCAGCGTGGTAGACAGACGCCAAGAGACCCAGTACTTC
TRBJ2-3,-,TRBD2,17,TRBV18,CASSPRPSGASTDTQYF,TGTGCCAGCTCACCGAGGCCTAGCGGGGCTAGCACAGATACGCAGTATTTT
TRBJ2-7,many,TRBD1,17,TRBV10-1,CASSLRGPGQGLYEQYF,TGCGCCAGCAGCCTTCGTGGGCCCGGACAGGGACTCTACGAGCAGTACTTC
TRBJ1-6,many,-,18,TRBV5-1,CASSLNGQEVSYNSPLHF,TGCGCCAGCAGCTTGAATGGACAAGAGGTCTCCTATAATTCACCCCTCCACTTT
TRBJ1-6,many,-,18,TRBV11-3,CASSTRFGGKTYNSPLHF,TGTGCCAGCAGCACCCGTTTCGGGGGGAAGACCTATAATTCACCCCTCCACTTT
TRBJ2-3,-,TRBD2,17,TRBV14,CASSQRSLGGSTDTQYF,TGTGCCAGCAGCCAAAGGTCCTTGGGAGGGAGCACAGATACGCAGTATTTT
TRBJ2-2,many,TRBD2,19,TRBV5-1,CASSQPGLAGAANTGELFF,TGCGCCAGCAGCCAACCAGGACTAGCGGGGGCCGCGAACACCGGGGAGCTGTTTTTT
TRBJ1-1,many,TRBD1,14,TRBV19,CASSTRGQKTEAFF,TGTGCCAGTAGTACCAGGGGGCAGAAGACTGAAGCTTTCTTT
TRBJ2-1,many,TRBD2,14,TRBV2,CASRGLAGETEQFF,TGTGCCAGCAGGGGACTAGCGGGAGAAACTGAGCAGTTCTTC
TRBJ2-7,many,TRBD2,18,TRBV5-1,CASSLGGTSGGKTYEQYF,TGCGCCAGCAGCTTGGGGGGGACTAGCGGGGGAAAGACCTACGAGCAGTACTTC
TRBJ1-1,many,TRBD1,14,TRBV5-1,CASSLGGQGIEAFF,TGCGCCAGCAGCTTGGGGGGACAGGGAATTGAAGCTTTCTTT
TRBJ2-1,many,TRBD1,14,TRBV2,CASGAGTGNNEQFF,TGTGCCAGCGGAGCCGGGACAGGGAACAATGAGCAGTTCTTC
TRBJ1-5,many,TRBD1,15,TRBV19,CASGKDRGRDQPQHF,TGTGCCAGTGGGAAAGACAGGGGGCGAGACCAGCCCCAGCATTTT